This TCR beta chain is from a study of metastatic and nonmetastatic thyroid tumors. On the study more broadly: Thyroid patients, malignant and benign, had repertoires compared across blood and tumor or nodule tissue.

Using MiXCR, TCRdb reanalyzed the PCR reads. This repertoire shows approximately 8,000 clones, roughly 26% found once; its top ten account for approximately 6.1%. Germline loops: CDR1 SGHTA, CDR2 FQGNSA. The CDR3 loop spans 15 amino acids. The ends were cut back, 0 bases at V and 5 bases at J, with 11 bases in the middle. Prior to thyroid surgery, none of the patients had received any treatment. The study's findings and limits: In both blood and tumor samples, TCR beta diversity was reported significantly higher for malignant than benign nodules.

About this clone: Its antigen is undetermined.

The chain uses TRBV7-2 and TRBJ2-1; D may correspond to TRBD1 or TRBD2 (5 bases each). The clonotype originates from a female donor with papillary thyroid cancer or a benign thyroid nodule (not recorded which). Some clones in this sample may be carry-over from other donors' samples. Sequencing was done on a sample of adjacent normal tissue. Written as DNA, the CDR3 is TGTGCCAGCAGCTTAGCGGGAGACAGCGACAATGAGCAGTTCTTC. It translates to CASSLAGDSDNEQFF.